These 2 T cell receptor beta chains were all obtained from the same sample, sequenced in a study of blood T cell repertoires in COVID-19. The table came from immunoSEQ multiplex PCR; TCRdb's copy has only in-frame clones and leaves some out. The sample holds over 150,000 clones; over 90% are singletons and the top ten take nearly 0.55%. The sample consisted of peripheral blood. The source of these receptors is a man between 50 and 59 years old with acute or convalescent COVID-19.

The chain employs TRBV18 and TRBJ2-6; a possible D gene is TRBD2 (7 bases). Germline assignment: CDR1 KGHSH and CDR2 LQKENI. The germline V and J ends were trimmed by 1 base and 4 bases, with 11 bases remaining between them. The length of the CDR3 is 16 residues. The CDR3 region has the DNA TGTGCCAGCTCACCACTCGGGGGGCAGGGGGCCAACGTCCTGACTTTC. Its translation is CASSPLGGQGANVLTF.

J is TRBJ1-3 and V is TRBV24-1; 9 positions match TRBD1. Germline values: CDR1 KGHDR, CDR2 SFDVKD. CDR3 length equals 13 residues. Losses at the gene ends were 10 bases for V and 3 bases for J; bases not matched to a gene: 3. CDR3 coding DNA: TGTGCCACACAGGGGGCTGGTGGAAACACCATATATTTT. Protein: CATQGAGGNTIYF.